Here is one T cell receptor beta chain with its context. This sample was taken from a study of cytomegalovirus exposure and HLA in healthy donors. PCR was performed using 60 Vbeta and 13 Jbeta primers. This table comes from immunoSEQ multiplex PCR, and its TCRdb copy is limited to in-frame clones, with some not included. The table lists 75,000 to 90,000 clones, 60% to 80% of them singletons. Material: PBMCs. This TCR was recovered from a man in his fifties or sixties in good health and CMV-seronegative.

Written as DNA, the CDR3 is TGTGCCAGCAGCTTATCCGGGACAGGGGATCCGCAGTATTTT. It yields the protein CASSLSGTGDPQYF. The J gene is TRBJ2-3, the V gene TRBV5-5, with TRBD1 identical over 10 bases. CDR1 and CDR2 (germline): SGHKS, YYEKEE (reference sequence). Trimming at V came to 2 bases and at J to 10 bases, leaving 7 bases not matched to a gene. This CDR3 has 14 residues.